The clone carrying this T cell receptor beta chain came up many times. The data are from a study of T cells in Graves' hyperthyroidism and ophthalmopathy. At the level of the study: Peripheral blood samples were taken at initial diagnosis, prior to any treatment.

V gave up 0 bases and J gave up 4 bases; unmatched junction bases: 15. The germline V gene encodes CDR1 DFQATT and CDR2 SNEGSKA (reference sequence). The CDR3 contains 18 residues. There were TCR beta CDR3 regions amplified from RNA transcripts. First-round RT-PCR of the TCR CDR3 relied on the HTBI primer set. TCRdb passed the multiplex PCR reads through MiXCR, listing each CDR3 protein once. The profile shows hundreds of thousands of distinct CDR3 sequences, roughly 14% of them singletons. Exclusion of patients followed from uncontrolled infection, other autoimmune disease, pregnancy or lactation. This rearrangement joins TRBV20-1 to TRBJ2-7; 10 nucleotides align to TRBD2. The receptor was isolated from a woman in her 30s with Graves' hyperthyroidism that later progressed to Graves' ophthalmopathy. The sequenced sample was blood. CDR3 amino acids: CSARDLSSGSGGGYEQYF. CDR3 nucleotide sequence: TGCAGTGCTAGAGATCTATCTAGCGGGAGTGGGGGGGGGTACGAGCAGTACTTC.